This is a list of T cell receptor beta chains from one sample in a study of blood T cell repertoires in COVID-19. Assay used: immunoSEQ multiplex PCR; TCRdb lists only in-frame clones, some missing. The sample records about 110,000 clones, 75% to 95% being singletons. The material sequenced was peripheral blood. The source is a woman in her twenties or thirties with acute or convalescent COVID-19. The CDR3 runs from the conserved cysteine through the conserved F or W. Fields, in order: D gene, clone size, J gene, V gene, CDR3 protein, CDR3 DNA. A D gene is named only where the DNA matches it firmly. Clone size appears in some rows only: once, few, many, or a class for an expanded clone.

-,-,TRBJ2-2,TRBV4-1,CASRQAGTRDTGELFF,TGCGCCAGCAGACAGGCCGGGACTCGCGACACCGGGGAGCTGTTTTTT
TRBD1,once,TRBJ1-1,TRBV7-2,CASSAPGQGLNTEAFF,TGTGCCAGCAGCGCACCGGGACAGGGGTTGAACACTGAAGCTTTCTTT
-,-,TRBJ2-1,TRBV6-5,CASRPRGNNEQFF,TGTGCCAGCAGACCTCGGGGGAACAATGAGCAGTTCTTC
-,-,TRBJ1-6,TRBV6-5,CASSYQRADSPLHF,TGTGCCAGCAGTTACCAGCGCGCAGATTCACCCCTCCACTTT
TRBD1,-,TRBJ1-4,TRBV7-2,CASSRETGDEKLFF,TGTGCCAGCAGCCGGGAGACAGGGGATGAAAAACTGTTTTTT
-,-,TRBJ1-5,TRBV7-8,CASSLRLIDRNHQPQHF,TGTGCCAGCAGCTTGCGACTCATCGACAGAAATCATCAGCCCCAGCATTTT
-,-,TRBJ2-7,TRBV5-1,CASSIMTDSYEQYF,TGCGCCAGCAGCATTATGACAGATTCCTACGAGCAGTACTTC
TRBD1,-,TRBJ1-6,TRBV5-4,CASRRTGGISPLHF,TGTGCCAGCCGCAGGACAGGGGGCATTTCACCCCTCCACTTT
-,-,TRBJ2-4,TRBV12-3/TRBV12-4,CASSLTAENIQYF,TGTGCCAGCAGTTTGACAGCAGAAAACATTCAGTACTTC
-,-,TRBJ1-6,TRBV6-5,CASSYSGGVNSPLHF,TGTGCCAGCAGTTACTCGGGGGGAGTAAATTCACCCCTCCACTTT
-,-,TRBJ2-2,TRBV7-2,CASSWGGADTGELFF,TGTGCCAGCAGTTGGGGCGGGGCCGACACCGGGGAGCTGTTTTTT
-,-,TRBJ1-3,TRBV6-1,CASSEVIHSGNTIYF,TGTGCCAGCAGTGAAGTCATACACTCTGGAAACACCATATATTTT
TRBD1,-,TRBJ1-1,TRBV6-5,CASSPQGVAEAFF,TGTGCCAGCAGTCCACAGGGGGTTGCTGAAGCTTTCTTT
TRBD1,-,TRBJ1-6,TRBV4-1,CASSQDPGGYSPLHF,TGCGCCAGCAGCCAAGATCCAGGGGGCTATTCACCCCTCCACTTT
-,once,TRBJ2-7,TRBV11-3,CASSLDRGISYEQYF,TGTGCCAGCAGCTTAGACCGGGGTATTTCCTACGAGCAGTACTTC
TRBD1,once,TRBJ2-2,TRBV24-1,CATSDLEAGGDTGELFF,TGTGCCACCAGTGATTTAGAGGCAGGGGGTGACACCGGGGAGCTGTTTTTT
TRBD2,-,TRBJ2-1,TRBV5-8,CASSLDGGEQFF,TGTGCCAGCAGCTTGGACGGGGGGGAGCAGTTCTTC
-,-,TRBJ1-1,TRBV6-2/TRBV6-3,CASSLGPIEAFF,TGTGCCAGCAGCCTGGGGCCCATCGAAGCTTTCTTT
-,-,TRBJ1-1,TRBV28,CASSLEGNTEAFF,TGTGCCAGCAGCCTAGAGGGGAACACTGAAGCTTTCTTT
-,-,TRBJ1-4,TRBV5-5,CASSWAGDEKLFF,TGTGCCAGCAGCTGGGCGGGGGATGAAAAACTGTTTTTT
-,few,TRBJ1-2,TRBV11-2,CASSLGFSNTF,TGTGCCAGCAGCTTAGGGTTCTCTAACACCTTC
-,-,TRBJ1-5,TRBV5-6,CASSLGPGGISPQHF,TGTGCCAGCAGCTTGGGCCCCGGGGGGATCAGCCCCCAGCATTTT
TRBD1,-,TRBJ2-3,TRBV29-1,CSVGTGDTDTQYF,TGCAGCGTTGGGACAGGGGATACAGATACGCAGTATTTT
-,-,TRBJ1-1,TRBV2,CASSEWTKNTEAFF,TGTGCCAGCAGTGAATGGACAAAGAACACTGAAGCTTTCTTT
TRBD2,-,TRBJ2-7,TRBV27,CASSFLAGGSYEQYF,TGTGCCAGCAGTTTCCTAGCGGGGGGGTCCTACGAGCAGTACTTC
-,-,TRBJ1-6,TRBV7-8,CASSEMNRVRGSPLHF,TGTGCCAGCAGCGAAATGAACAGGGTTAGGGGTTCACCCCTCCACTTT
-,-,TRBJ2-3,TRBV5-1,CASSLARTGEITDTQYF,TGCGCCAGCAGCTTGGCCCGGACGGGAGAGATCACAGATACGCAGTATTTT
TRBD1,-,TRBJ1-5,TRBV6-5,CASSPRGQGNQPQHF,TGTGCCAGCAGTCCTCGAGGACAGGGCAATCAGCCCCAGCATTTT
TRBD1,-,TRBJ2-1,TRBV12-3/TRBV12-4,CASSLRQGGEQFF,TGTGCCAGCAGCCTCAGACAGGGGGGTGAGCAGTTCTTC
TRBD1,once,TRBJ1-1,TRBV6-5,CASRPQGASEAFF,TGTGCCAGCAGACCTCAGGGGGCGAGTGAAGCTTTCTTT
TRBD2,-,TRBJ2-1,TRBV5-4,CASSLAAGGSYNEQFF,TGTGCCAGCAGCTTGGCTGCGGGAGGCTCCTACAATGAGCAGTTCTTC
TRBD1,-,TRBJ2-1,TRBV6-6,CASSRYRPLDRGNEQFF,TGTGCCAGCAGTCGGTATCGGCCCCTGGACAGGGGGAATGAGCAGTTCTTC
-,-,TRBJ1-1,TRBV14,CASSLTGGVGEAFF,TGTGCCAGCAGCCTAACAGGAGGGGTCGGTGAAGCTTTCTTT
TRBD2,-,TRBJ2-7,TRBV6-5,CASTPRTSGSNEQYF,TGTGCCAGCACCCCTCGGACTAGCGGGAGCAACGAGCAGTACTTC
-,-,TRBJ2-7,TRBV28,CASSLSGGRYEQYF,TGTGCCAGCAGTTTGTCAGGGGGGAGATACGAGCAGTACTTC
TRBD1,-,TRBJ1-4,TRBV29-1,CSVRTGGEKLFF,TGCAGCGTCCGGACAGGGGGGGAAAAACTGTTTTTT
-,-,TRBJ1-2,TRBV12-3/TRBV12-4,CASTLGRGWGYTF,TGTGCCAGCACTCTCGGCCGGGGTTGGGGCTACACCTTC
-,-,TRBJ1-1,TRBV19,CASSIEIGRDTEAFF,TGTGCCAGTAGTATAGAAATCGGCAGGGATACTGAAGCTTTCTTT
-,-,TRBJ1-2,TRBV4-1,CASSREANRDLGYTF,TGCGCCAGCAGCCGCGAGGCAAACAGGGACCTCGGCTACACCTTC
-,-,TRBJ1-1,TRBV19,CASRPLASPEAFF,TGTGCCAGTAGGCCCCTCGCAAGCCCTGAAGCTTTCTTT
TRBD2,-,TRBJ2-3,TRBV6-2/TRBV6-3,CASSRGLAETSTDTQYF,TGTGCCAGCAGTCGCGGACTAGCGGAAACTAGCACAGATACGCAGTATTTT
-,-,TRBJ2-2,TRBV6-5,CASSYVQENTGELFF,TGTGCCAGCAGTTACGTACAGGAGAACACCGGGGAGCTGTTTTTT
TRBD2,-,TRBJ2-3,TRBV28,CASSPRGLAGGGTQYF,TGTGCCAGCAGTCCGCGGGGACTAGCGGGAGGGGGTACGCAGTATTTT
-,-,TRBJ1-5,TRBV30,CAWSPSSNQPQHF,TGTGCCTGGAGTCCGTCTAGCAATCAGCCCCAGCATTTT
-,-,TRBJ1-1,TRBV7-8,CASSQRRGTEAFF,TGTGCCAGCAGCCAAAGGAGGGGCACTGAAGCTTTCTTT
TRBD2,-,TRBJ2-2,TRBV27,CASRLAGGYSNTGELFF,TGTGCCAGCAGACTAGCGGGAGGGTATTCGAACACCGGGGAGCTGTTTTTT
-,-,TRBJ2-2,TRBV12-3/TRBV12-4,CASSFVTGELFF,TGTGCCAGCAGTTTCGTTACCGGGGAGCTGTTTTTT
TRBD1,many,TRBJ1-5,TRBV18,CASSPSKQGVGQPQHF,TGTGCCAGCTCACCGAGTAAACAGGGGGTAGGACAGCCCCAGCATTTT
-,-,TRBJ1-6,TRBV11-3,CASSQVDGGNSPLHF,TGTGCCAGCAGCCAGGTGGACGGGGGGAATTCACCCCTCCACTTT
-,-,TRBJ1-5,TRBV19,CATAGGAGSNQPQHF,TGTGCCACCGCGGGGGGGGCAGGCAGCAATCAGCCCCAGCATTTT
-,few,TRBJ1-4,TRBV7-7,CASSKGAGRNEKLFF,TGTGCTAGCAGCAAAGGAGCAGGGAGGAATGAAAAACTGTTTTTT
-,-,TRBJ2-3,TRBV28,CASSFRGRPSDTQYF,TGTGCCAGCAGTTTCAGGGGTCGTCCGTCGGATACGCAGTATTTT
TRBD1,-,TRBJ1-1,TRBV27,CASSFDRVNTEAFF,TGTGCCAGCAGTTTTGACAGGGTGAACACTGAAGCTTTCTTT
-,-,TRBJ1-2,TRBV21-1,CARRANYGYTF,TGTGCCAGACGAGCTAACTATGGCTACACCTTC
-,-,TRBJ2-7,TRBV6-5,CASRAGTNYEQYF,TGTGCCAGCAGGGCGGGAACCAACTACGAGCAGTACTTC
-,-,TRBJ1-2,TRBV6-2/TRBV6-3,CASSYPGTEGENYGYTF,TGTGCCAGCAGTTACCCTGGGACCGAGGGGGAGAACTATGGCTACACCTTC
TRBD1,-,TRBJ2-7,TRBV18,CASSPTGTGNEQYF,TGTGCCAGCTCACCCACCGGGACAGGGAACGAGCAGTACTTC
-,-,TRBJ1-5,TRBV19,CASSIGGGAGVNQPQHF,TGTGCCAGTAGTATAGGGGGAGGGGCAGGGGTCAATCAGCCCCAGCATTTT
-,-,TRBJ2-7,TRBV12-3/TRBV12-4,CAPLSPGHQRYF,TGTGCCCCGCTAAGCCCGGGACACCAACGCTACTTC